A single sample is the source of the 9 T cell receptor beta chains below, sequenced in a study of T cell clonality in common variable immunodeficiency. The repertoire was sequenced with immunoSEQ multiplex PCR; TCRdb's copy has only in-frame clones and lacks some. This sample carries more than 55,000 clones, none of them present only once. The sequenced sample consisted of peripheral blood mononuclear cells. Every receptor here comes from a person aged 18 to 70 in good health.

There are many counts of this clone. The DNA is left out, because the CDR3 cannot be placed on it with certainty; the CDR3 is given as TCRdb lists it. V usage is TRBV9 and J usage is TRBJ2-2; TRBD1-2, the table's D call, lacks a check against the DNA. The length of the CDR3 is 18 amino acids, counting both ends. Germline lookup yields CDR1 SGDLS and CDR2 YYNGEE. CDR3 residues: CASSTSGLAGTYTGELFF.

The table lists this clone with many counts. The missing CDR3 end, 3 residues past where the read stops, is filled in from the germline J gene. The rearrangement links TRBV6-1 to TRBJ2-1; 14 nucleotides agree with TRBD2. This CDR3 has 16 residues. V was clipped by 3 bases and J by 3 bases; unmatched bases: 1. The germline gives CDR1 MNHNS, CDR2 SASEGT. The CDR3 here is CASSEGTSGSYNEQFF. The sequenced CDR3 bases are TGTGCCAGCAGTGAGGGGACTAGCGGGAGCTACAATGAG.

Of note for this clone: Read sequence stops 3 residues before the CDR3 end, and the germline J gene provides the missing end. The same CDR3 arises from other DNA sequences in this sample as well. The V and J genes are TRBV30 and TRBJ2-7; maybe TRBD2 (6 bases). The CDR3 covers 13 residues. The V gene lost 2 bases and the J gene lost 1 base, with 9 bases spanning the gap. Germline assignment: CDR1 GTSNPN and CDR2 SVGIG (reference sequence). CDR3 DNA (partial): TGTGCCTGGAGTTTTGGGGGGTCCTACGAG. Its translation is CAWSFGGSYE. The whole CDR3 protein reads CAWSFGGSYEQYF.

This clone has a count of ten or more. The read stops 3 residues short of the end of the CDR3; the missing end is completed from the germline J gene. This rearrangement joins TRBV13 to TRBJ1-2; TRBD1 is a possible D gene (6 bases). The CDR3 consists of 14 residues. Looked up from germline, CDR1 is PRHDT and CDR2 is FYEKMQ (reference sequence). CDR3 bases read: TGTGCCAGCAGCTTAGGTACAGGGATAGAAGGC. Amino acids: CASSLGTGIEG. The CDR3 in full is CASSLGTGIEGYTF. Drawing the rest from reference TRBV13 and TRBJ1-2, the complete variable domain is AAGVIQSPRHLIKEKRETATLKCYPIPRHDTVYWYQQGPGQDPQFLISFYEKMQSDKGSIPDRFSAQQFSDYHSELNMSSLELGDSALYFCASSLGTGIEGYTFGSGTRLTVV.

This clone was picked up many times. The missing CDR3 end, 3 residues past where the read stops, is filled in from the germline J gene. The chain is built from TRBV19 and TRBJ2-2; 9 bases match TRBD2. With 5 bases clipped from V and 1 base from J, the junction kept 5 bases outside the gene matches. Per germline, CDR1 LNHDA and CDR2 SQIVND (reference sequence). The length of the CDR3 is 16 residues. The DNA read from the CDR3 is TGTGCCAGTAGTTGGTCTAGCGGGATGAACACCGGGGAG. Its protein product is CASSWSSGMNTGE. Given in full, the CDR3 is CASSWSSGMNTGELFF. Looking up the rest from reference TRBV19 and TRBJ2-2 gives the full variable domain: DGGITQSPKYLFRKEGQNVTLSCEQNLNHDAMYWYRQDPGQGLRLIYYSQIVNDFQKGDIAEGYSVSREKKESFPLTVTSAQKNPTAFYLCASSWSSGMNTGELFFGEGSRLTVL.

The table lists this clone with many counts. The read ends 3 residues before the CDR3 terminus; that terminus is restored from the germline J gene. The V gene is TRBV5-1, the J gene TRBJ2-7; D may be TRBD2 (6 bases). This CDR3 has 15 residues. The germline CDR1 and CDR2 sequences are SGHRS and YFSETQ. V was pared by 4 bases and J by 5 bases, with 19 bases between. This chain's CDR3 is CASSVLGGKNHEQYF. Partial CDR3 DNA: TGCGCCAGCAGCGTCCTGGGGGGAAAAAACCACGAG.

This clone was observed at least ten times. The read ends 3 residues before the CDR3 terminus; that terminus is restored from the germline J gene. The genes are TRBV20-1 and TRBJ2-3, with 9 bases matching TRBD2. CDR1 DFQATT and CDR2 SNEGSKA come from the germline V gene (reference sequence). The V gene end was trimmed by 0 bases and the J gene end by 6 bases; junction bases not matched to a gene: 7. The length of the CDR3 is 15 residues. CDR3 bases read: TGCAGTGCTAGAGATCCTAGCGGGACGGGGGATACG. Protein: CSARDPSGTGDT. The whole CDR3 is CSARDPSGTGDTQYF.

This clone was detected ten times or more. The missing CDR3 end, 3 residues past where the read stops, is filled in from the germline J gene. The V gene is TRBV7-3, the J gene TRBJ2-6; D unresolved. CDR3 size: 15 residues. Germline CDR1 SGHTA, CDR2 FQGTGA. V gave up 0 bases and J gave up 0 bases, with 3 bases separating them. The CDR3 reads CASSLTASGANVLTF. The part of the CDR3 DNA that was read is TGTGCCAGCAGCTTAACAGCCTCTGGGGCCAACGTC.

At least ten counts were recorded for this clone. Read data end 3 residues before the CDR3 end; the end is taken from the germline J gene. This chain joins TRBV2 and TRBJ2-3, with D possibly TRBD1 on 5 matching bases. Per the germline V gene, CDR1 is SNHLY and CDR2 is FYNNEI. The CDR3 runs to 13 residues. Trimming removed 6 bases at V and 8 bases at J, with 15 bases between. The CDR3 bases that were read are TGTGCCAGCAGCGGAGCTGGGGCTGCTACG. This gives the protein CASSGAGAAT. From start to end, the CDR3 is CASSGAGAATQYF.